This TCR beta chain was sequenced during a study of blood T cell repertoires in COVID-19. Turning to the study itself: PBMCs, B-cell-depleted T cells, or T cells were the source of the cDNA or gDNA that made up the material.

This CDR3 spans 15 amino acids. The germline gives CDR1 LGHNA, CDR2 YSLEER. The junction had 4 bases not matched to a gene; V was cut back by 3 bases and J by 3 bases. Libraries were prepared by immunoSEQ multiplex PCR; TCRdb keeps only in-frame clonotypes and omits some of them. The sample carries fewer than 180,000 clones, about nine tenths recorded once. The sequence was obtained from a woman aged 55-75 years with active or convalescent COVID-19. The rearrangement uses TRBV4-3 and TRBJ2-1; 8 positions agree with TRBD1. What was sequenced was peripheral blood. The CDR3 loop reads CASSQWTGRYNEQFF. Written as DNA, the CDR3 is TGCGCCAGCAGCCAGTGGACAGGGCGCTACAATGAGCAGTTCTTC.